The 27 T cell receptor beta chains below were found in one sample sequenced in a study of T cells after somatic rescue of genetic block. Profiling relied on immunoSEQ multiplex PCR, and the TCRdb table lists in-frame clones only, not all of them. Here the sample spans 68,000 or so clones, 80% to 95% being singletons. Material for sequencing was peripheral blood mononuclear cells (PBMCs). Receptors originate from a man aged 40-49 years.

The chain has TRBV2 and TRBJ1-4, with D unresolved. Germline V gene lookup returns CDR1 SNHLY and CDR2 FYNNEI. This CDR3 contains 13 residues. Trimming took off 5 bases at V and 4 bases at J, with 8 bases between the two ends. The CDR3 loop reads CASSRRFNEKLFF. CDR3 nucleotide sequence: TGTGCCAGCAGTCGCCGGTTTAATGAAAAACTGTTTTTT.

The V gene is TRBV5-5, the J gene TRBJ1-3; unclear D gene. With 2 bases removed from V and 2 bases from J, the gap between germline ends came to 11 bases. CDR1 and CDR2 (germline): SGHKS, YYEKEE (reference sequence). This CDR3 comprises 15 residues. Here the CDR3 reads CASSFNNLAGNTIYF. CDR3 DNA: TGTGCCAGCAGCTTTAATAACCTCGCTGGAAACACCATATATTTT.

The rearrangement uses TRBV9 and TRBJ1-6; no clear D. Germline loops: CDR1 SGDLS, CDR2 YYNGEE. Trimming removed 8 bases at V and 8 bases at J, with 14 bases between. The CDR3 totals 13 residues. CDR3 residues: CARYQDGDSPLHF. The DNA for the CDR3 is TGTGCCAGATATCAAGATGGGGATTCACCCCTCCACTTT.

V usage is TRBV28 and J usage is TRBJ2-3; D uncertain. CDR3 length: 15 residues. Trimming took off 5 bases at V and 4 bases at J, with 16 bases between the two ends. From germline, CDR1 is MDHEN and CDR2 SYDVKM. The CDR3 loop is CASSPGDNSPDTQYF. In nucleotides, the CDR3 is TGTGCCAGCAGTCCCGGTGACAACTCTCCAGATACGCAGTATTTT.

The rearrangement links TRBV28 to TRBJ2-7, with 9 bases identical to TRBD1. Germline V CDR1 and CDR2: MDHEN, SYDVKM. The CDR3 sequence is 14 residues long. V shed 2 bases, J shed 4 bases, and the junction held 3 bases outside the gene matches. CDR3 sequence reads: CASSLRGQGYEQYF. The DNA for the CDR3 is TGTGCCAGCAGTTTAAGGGGACAGGGTTACGAGCAGTACTTC. The full variable domain, in which reference TRBV28 and TRBJ2-7 provide the parts outside the CDR3, is DVKVTQSSRYLVKRTGEKVFLECVQDMDHENMFWYRQDPGLGLRLIYFSYDVKMKEKGDIPEGYSVSREKKERFSLILESASTNQTSMYLCASSLRGQGYEQYFGPGTRLTVT.

This sequence joins TRBV7-9 and TRBJ2-1; TRBD2 aligns across 13 bases. V trimming: 6 bases; J trimming: 5 bases; junction bases outside the gene matches: 4. Germline V gene lookup returns CDR1 SEHNR and CDR2 FQNEAQ (reference sequence). There are 15 residues in the CDR3. The DNA of the CDR3 is TGTGCCAGCAGTACTAGCGGGAGGGAGCACAATGAGCAGTTCTTC. Its translation is CASSTSGREHNEQFF.

The CDR3 DNA follows: TGTGCCAGCAGTCGGGACAGGGCCAATCAGCCCCAGCATTTT. Protein product: CASSRDRANQPQHF. V usage is TRBV6-1 and J usage is TRBJ1-5; 9 positions match TRBD1. Losses at the gene ends were 5 bases for V and 3 bases for J; bases not matched to a gene: 2. CDR3 length: 14 amino acids. Per germline, CDR1 MNHNS and CDR2 SASEGT.

Details on this clone: The junction shows a germline mismatch at one end, possibly a read error. This chain links TRBV11-2 with TRBJ2-5; 7 bases match TRBD2. Germline CDR1 reads SGHAT; CDR2 reads FQNNGV. The CDR3 sequence is 12 residues long. The CDR3: CASSLGGGGPHF. The CDR3 region has the DNA TGTGCCAGCAGCTTAGGGGGCGGGGGACCTCACTTC.

Note on this clone: Mismatch with germline at one junction end may stem from a read error. The rearrangement joins TRBV9 to TRBJ1-4; weak D call: TRBD1 (6 bases). The CDR3 sequence is 14 residues long. Germline V CDR1 and CDR2: SGDLS, YYNGEE. The CDR3 sequence: CASSGSGAGEKLSF. The CDR3 nucleotides are TGTGCCAGCAGCGGTTCAGGGGCGGGCGAAAAACTGTCTTTT.

CDR3 region: CASSYSFGAGGYTF. CDR3 DNA sequence: TGTGCCAGCAGTTACTCATTCGGGGCAGGGGGCTACACCTTC. The chain couples TRBV6-6 to TRBJ1-2, with D possibly matching TRBD1 (5 bases). With 0 bases removed from V and 8 bases from J, the gap between germline ends came to 13 bases. The CDR3 totals 14 residues. Germline V gene lookup returns CDR1 MNHNY and CDR2 SVGAGI (reference sequence).

The chain uses TRBV12-5 and TRBJ2-2; 11 bases agree with TRBD1. The ends lost 6 bases at V and 4 bases at J; junction bases unmatched: 4. The CDR3 is made up of 15 amino acids. Per the germline V gene, CDR1 is LGHNT and CDR2 is FRNRAP. The CDR3 reads CASGRTGGGTGELFF. The CDR3 nucleotides read TGTGCTAGTGGCCGGACAGGGGGCGGCACCGGGGAGCTGTTTTTT.

This chain joins TRBV12-5 and TRBJ2-1; D is perhaps TRBD2 (5 bases). This CDR3 has 14 residues. Per germline, CDR1 LGHNT and CDR2 FRNRAP. Trimming stripped 7 bases from V and 8 bases from J, with 18 bases between. In DNA, the CDR3 is TGTGCTAGTGCCTCGCCGGACTTAGCCTATGAGCAGTTCTTC. This codes for CASASPDLAYEQFF.

This chain links TRBV14 with TRBJ1-6, with D possibly TRBD1 on 5 matching bases. This CDR3 has 14 residues. The ends were cut back, 4 bases at V and 7 bases at J, with 11 bases in the middle. CDR1 and CDR2 from the germline V gene are SGHDN and FVKESK. CDR3 in amino acids: CASSRGGGNSPLHF. CDR3 DNA sequence: TGTGCCAGCAGCCGCGGGGGTGGCAATTCACCCCTCCACTTT.

The genes are TRBV11-3 and TRBJ2-7; D unclear. This CDR3 contains 14 residues. The germline V gene has CDR1 SGHNT and CDR2 YENEEA. Trimming shortened V by 6 bases and J by 3 bases, and 15 bases separated the two germline ends. The CDR3 sequence: CASSPGGSYYEQYF. CDR3 nucleotide sequence: TGTGCCAGCAGTCCGGGCGGTTCCTACTACGAGCAGTACTTC.

In its sample, this clone was seen once. CDR3 region: CASSEDSGRVVGGKDTQYF. As DNA, the CDR3 is TGTGCCAGCAGTGAAGATAGCGGGAGGGTGGTTGGAGGTAAAGATACGCAGTATTTT. The V gene is TRBV6-1, the J gene TRBJ2-3, with 11 nucleotides matching TRBD2. This CDR3 is 19 amino acids long. Germline loops: CDR1 MNHNS, CDR2 SASEGT. With 1 base clipped from V and 5 bases from J, the junction kept 14 bases outside the gene matches.

This chain joins TRBV5-6 and TRBJ2-5, with D possibly being TRBD2 (6 bases). Trimming took off 0 bases at V and 5 bases at J, with 14 bases between the two ends. Per germline, CDR1 SGHDT and CDR2 YYEEEE. The CDR3 contains 15 residues. The CDR3 sequence: CASSLDGTSWETQYF. The CDR3 DNA reads TGTGCCAGCAGCTTGGACGGTACTAGCTGGGAGACCCAGTACTTC.

The J gene is TRBJ1-1, the V gene TRBV10-3; maybe TRBD1 (5 bases). The CDR3 is 14 residues long. Germline CDR1 reads ENHRY; CDR2 reads SYGVKD. V dropped 4 bases and J dropped 3 bases, with 12 bases sitting between them. In nucleotides, the CDR3 is TGTGCCATCAGTGGAGGGCTGGGGCACACTGAAGCTTTCTTT. Translated: CAISGGLGHTEAFF.

J is TRBJ2-6 and V is TRBV9; D call uncertain. V lost 0 bases and J lost 2, with 6 bases in between. This CDR3 region has 15 residues. Germline assignment: CDR1 SGDLS and CDR2 YYNGEE. CDR3: CASSVVGAGANVLTF. The CDR3 DNA follows: TGTGCCAGCAGCGTAGTAGGTGCTGGGGCCAACGTCCTGACTTTC.

This clone appeared once. V gene TRBV7-6 combines with J gene TRBJ2-5; D not resolved. Per germline, CDR1 SGHVS and CDR2 FNYEAQ. Trimming left V 1 base short and J 2 bases short, with 8 bases between. This CDR3 has 14 amino acids. The DNA of the CDR3 is TGTGCCAGCAGCTTAGATGCCTCGCAAGAGACCCAGTACTTC. It translates to CASSLDASQETQYF.

J is TRBJ1-3 and V is TRBV7-9, with 9 bases matching TRBD1. Trimming at V came to 0 bases and at J to 2 bases, leaving 5 bases not matched to a gene. CDR1 is SEHNR, CDR2 FQNEAQ, per germline (reference sequence). This CDR3 comprises 17 residues. The chain's CDR3 is CASSLAGGQGAGNTIYF. DNA for the CDR3: TGTGCCAGCAGCTTAGCGGGGGGACAGGGAGCTGGAAACACCATATATTTT.

The chain links TRBV5-5 to TRBJ1-4, with 9 bases identical to TRBD1. Germline V gives CDR1 SGHKS, CDR2 YYEKEE (reference sequence). CDR3 size: 15 residues. J was trimmed by 7 bases and V by 4 bases; bases with no gene match: 8. For the CDR3, the DNA is TGTGCCAGCAGCAGCGGGACAGGGTTTATTGAAAAACTGTTTTTT. As protein: CASSSGTGFIEKLFF.

V is TRBV5-5 and J is TRBJ1-4; 10 nucleotides line up with TRBD1. The CDR3 is 14 amino acids. CDR1 SGHKS and CDR2 YYEKEE come from the germline V gene (reference sequence). Losses at the gene ends were 3 bases for V and 6 bases for J; bases not matched to a gene: 2. This CDR3 is CASSYGTGDEKLFF. The DNA for the CDR3 is TGTGCCAGCAGCTACGGGACAGGGGATGAAAAACTGTTTTTT.

The CDR3 region is CASSLGNTEAFF. The CDR3 bases are TGTGCCAGCAGCTTGGGGAACACTGAAGCTTTCTTT. V usage is TRBV13 and J usage is TRBJ1-1, with D uncertain. CDR3 length equals 12 residues. Germline CDR1 is PRHDT and CDR2 is FYEKMQ (reference sequence). V shed 3 bases and J shed 1 base, with 3 bases lying between them.

The gene calls are TRBV28 and TRBJ2-7, with D possibly TRBD1 on 6 matching bases. CDR3 length: 12 amino acids. The V and J ends lost 6 bases and 4 bases respectively, with 10 bases between them. Germline CDR1 and CDR2: MDHEN and SYDVKM. CDR3 residues: CASSLGQYEQYF. The DNA for the CDR3 is TGTGCCAGCAGCTTAGGACAGTACGAGCAGTACTTC.

The rearrangement joins TRBV7-9 to TRBJ2-7; tentatively, D is TRBD2 (7 bases). CDR3 length: 15 amino acids. CDR1 is SEHNR, CDR2 FQNEAQ, per germline (reference sequence). V gave up 3 bases and J gave up 4 bases, with 16 bases separating them. The CDR3 DNA sequence: TGTGCCAGCAGCTTCTTCGGGGGGCGCGGGTACGAGCAGTACTTC. This encodes CASSFFGGRGYEQYF.

CDR3 nucleotides: TGTGCCAGTAGCGAAACCAGACTTGGGGAGCTGTTTTTT. Translated, it gives CASSETRLGELFF. The V call is TRBV19, the J call TRBJ2-2; D gene ambiguous. This CDR3 has 13 residues. The V gene's germline CDR1 is LNHDA and CDR2 SQIVND (reference sequence). Trimming cost V 6 bases and J 8 bases, with 13 bases left between them.

This clone was detected once. V and J are TRBV14 and TRBJ2-6; 8 nucleotides align to TRBD1. Germline assignment: CDR1 SGHDN and CDR2 FVKESK. This CDR3 contains 17 residues. V dropped 4 bases and J dropped 3; count of bases not matched to a gene: 8. The CDR3 protein is CASSRGQGIFGANVLTF. The CDR3 region has the DNA TGTGCCAGCAGCCGAGGACAGGGTATCTTTGGGGCCAACGTCCTGACTTTC.